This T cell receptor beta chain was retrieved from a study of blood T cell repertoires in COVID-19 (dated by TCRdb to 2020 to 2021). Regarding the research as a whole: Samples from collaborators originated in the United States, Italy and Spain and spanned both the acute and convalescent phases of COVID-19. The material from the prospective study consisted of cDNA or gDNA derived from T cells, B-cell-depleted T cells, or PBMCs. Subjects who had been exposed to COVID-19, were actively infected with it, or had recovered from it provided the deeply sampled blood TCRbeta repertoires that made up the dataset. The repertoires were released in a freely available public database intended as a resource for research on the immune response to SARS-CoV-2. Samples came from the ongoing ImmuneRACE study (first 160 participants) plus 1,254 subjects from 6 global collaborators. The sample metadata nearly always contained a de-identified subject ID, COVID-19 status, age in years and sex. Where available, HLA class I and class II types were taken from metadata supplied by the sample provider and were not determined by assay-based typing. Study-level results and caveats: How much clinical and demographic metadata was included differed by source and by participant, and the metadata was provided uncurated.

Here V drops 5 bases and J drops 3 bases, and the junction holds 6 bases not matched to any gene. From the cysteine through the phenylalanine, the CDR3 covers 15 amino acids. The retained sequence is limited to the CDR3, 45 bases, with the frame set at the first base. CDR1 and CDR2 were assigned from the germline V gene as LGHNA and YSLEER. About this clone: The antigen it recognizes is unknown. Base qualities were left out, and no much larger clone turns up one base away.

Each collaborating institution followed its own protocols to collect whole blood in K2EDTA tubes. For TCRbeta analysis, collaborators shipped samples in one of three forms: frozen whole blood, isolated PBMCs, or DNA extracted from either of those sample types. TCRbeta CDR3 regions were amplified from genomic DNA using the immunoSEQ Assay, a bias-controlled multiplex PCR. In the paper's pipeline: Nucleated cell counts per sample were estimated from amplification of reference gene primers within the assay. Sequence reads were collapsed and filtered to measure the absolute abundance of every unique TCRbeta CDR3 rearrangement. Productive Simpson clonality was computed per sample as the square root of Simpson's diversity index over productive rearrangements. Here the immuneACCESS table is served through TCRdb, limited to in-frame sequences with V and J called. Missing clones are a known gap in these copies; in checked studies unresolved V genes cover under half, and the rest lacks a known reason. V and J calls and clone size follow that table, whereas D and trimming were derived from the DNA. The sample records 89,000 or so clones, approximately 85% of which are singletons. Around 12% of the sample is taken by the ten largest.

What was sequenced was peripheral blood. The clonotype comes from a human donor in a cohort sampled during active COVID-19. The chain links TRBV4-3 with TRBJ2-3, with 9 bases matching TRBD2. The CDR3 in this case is CASSTAAGGTDTQYF. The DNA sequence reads TGCGCCAGCAGCACGGCTGCGGGAGGGACAGATACGCAGTATTTT.